The source of this T cell receptor (beta chain) is a study of cytomegalovirus exposure and HLA in healthy donors. With V trimmed by 2 bases and J by 8 bases, 6 bases remained unmatched. The CDR3 is made up of 16 amino acids. The germline gives CDR1 LGHNA, CDR2 YSLEER. The primer mix had 60 Vbeta and 13 Jbeta primers. Method: immunoSEQ multiplex PCR; TCRdb's copy keeps in-frame clones and lacks some. Of tens of thousands of clones in the sample, approximately 74% were seen once. Sequenced input: PBMCs. The sequence came from a woman in her thirties in good health and CMV-seropositive. The chain joins TRBV4-3 to TRBJ2-1; TRBD2 matches 13 bases. The DNA of the CDR3 is TGCGCCAGCAGCCAAACCGGACTAGCGGGAGCTCATGAGCAGTTCTTC. Its translation: CASSQTGLAGAHEQFF.